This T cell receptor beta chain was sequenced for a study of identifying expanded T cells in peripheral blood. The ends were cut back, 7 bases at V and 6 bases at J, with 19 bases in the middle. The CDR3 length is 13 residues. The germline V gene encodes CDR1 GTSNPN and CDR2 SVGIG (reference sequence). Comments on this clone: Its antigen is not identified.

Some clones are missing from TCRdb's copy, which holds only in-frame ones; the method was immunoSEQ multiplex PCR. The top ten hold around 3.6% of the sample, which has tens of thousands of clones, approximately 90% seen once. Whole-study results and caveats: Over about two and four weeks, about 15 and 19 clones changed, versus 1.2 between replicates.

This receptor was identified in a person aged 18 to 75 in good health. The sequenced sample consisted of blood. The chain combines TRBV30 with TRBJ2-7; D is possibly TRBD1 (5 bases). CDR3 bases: TGTGCCTTTACCCGACAGTCGTACGGCGAGCAGTACTTC. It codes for CAFTRQSYGEQYF. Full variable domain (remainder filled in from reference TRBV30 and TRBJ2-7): SQTIHQWPATLVQPVGSPLSLECTVEGTSNPNLYWYRQAAGRGLQLLFYSVGIGQISSEVPQNLSASRPQDRQFILSSKKLLLSDSGFYLCAFTRQSYGEQYFGPGTRLTVT.